This is a list of T cell receptor beta chains from one sample in a study of T cells expressing NK-cell markers. TCRdb reprocessed the 5' RACE reads and reports one entry per CDR3 protein, with no DNA. In total, the table holds fewer than 400,000 distinct CDR3 sequences. Material for sequencing was blood T cells: a sorted CD56 or NKG2C T cell subset, CD4+ or CD8+ T cells, or bulk PBMC T cells (not recorded which). The origin of the receptors is a man aged 18-70 years in good health. CDR3s include the opening cysteine and the closing phenylalanine or tryptophan.

j_call v_call cdr3_length cdr3_aa
TRBJ2-3 TRBV20-1 14 CSAALGSNTDTQYF
TRBJ2-1 TRBV3-1 17 CASSQGVGGGPYNEQFF
TRBJ2-7 TRBV7-9 12 CASSLEIPGLYF
TRBJ2-3 TRBV19 14 CASSILATTLTQYF
TRBJ2-2 TRBV7-2 15 CASSREGLNTGELFF
TRBJ2-7 TRBV9 16 CASSVGVPGQGYEQYF
TRBJ1-2 TRBV30 12 CACRWQFYGYTF
TRBJ2-3 TRBV6-1 14 CASSPGLAADTQYF
TRBJ2-6 TRBV11-2 15 CASSSQGAGANVLTF
TRBJ2-4 TRBV7-2 13 CASSTPAKNIQYF
TRBJ2-5 TRBV7-8 18 CASSLDFGLGRAKETQYF